This T cell receptor beta chain was recovered during a study of control samples from healthy donors and cancer patients. TCRdb's table, derived via immunoSEQ multiplex PCR, lists solely in-frame clones and lacks some. The table records around 43,000 clones, roughly nine tenths of them present only once. With 9 bases removed from V and 9 bases from J, the gap between germline ends came to 9 bases. The germline CDR1 and CDR2 sequences are MRHNA and SNTAGT. The CDR3 runs 9 residues. The sequencing input was blood. The rearrangement joins TRBV6-4 to TRBJ2-7; D not resolved. The source of this sequence is a woman in her forties or fifties in good health. The CDR3 loop reads CASKAGQYF. In nucleotides, the CDR3 is TGTGCCAGTAAGGCTGGGCAGTACTTC.